The 30 T cell receptor beta chains given below trace back to one sample, sequenced in a study of shared clonotypes between healthy human individuals. This table comes from immunoSEQ multiplex PCR, and its TCRdb copy is limited to in-frame clones, with some not included. The sample yields hundreds of thousands of clones, approximately 79% seen once. Sequencing was performed on memory CD4+ T cells sorted from blood. Subset defined: CD45RA-negative fraction. Receptors originate from a woman between 25 and 40 years old in good health.

This chain uses TRBV6-5 with TRBJ1-1; 7 bases fit TRBD1. CDR3 size: 15 residues. CDR1 and CDR2 (germline): MNHEY, SVGAGI. V lost 6 bases to trimming and J lost 0 bases; unmatched junction nucleotides: 7. The CDR3 nucleotides are TGTGCCAGCAGCCGGGGGGACAGATTGAACACTGAAGCTTTCTTT. Protein product: CASSRGDRLNTEAFF.

The chain uses TRBV11-2 and TRBJ1-1, with 10 bases fitting TRBD1. V shed 5 bases, J shed 4 bases, and the junction held 10 bases outside the gene matches. The CDR3 loop spans 16 amino acids. Per the germline V gene, CDR1 is SGHAT and CDR2 is FQNNGV. In nucleotides, the CDR3 is TGTGCCAGCAGCCAATGGGGACAGGGGATTGCCACTGAAGCTTTCTTT. It specifies CASSQWGQGIATEAFF.

The genes are TRBV18 and TRBJ1-5; D unresolved. This CDR3 is 16 amino acids long. The germline V gene encodes CDR1 KGHSH and CDR2 LQKENI. V was pared by 1 base and J by 0 bases, with 10 bases between. The CDR3 DNA follows: TGTGCCAGCTCACCACTGTCAGTTGATAGCAATCAGCCCCAGCATTTT. Its protein product is CASSPLSVDSNQPQHF.

The chain joins TRBV5-1 to TRBJ2-2, with TRBD1 matching 10 bases. This CDR3 comprises 17 residues. Germline V gene sequence: CDR1 SGHRS, CDR2 YFSETQ. J lost 6 bases, V lost 4 bases, and 12 bases had no gene match. The CDR3 sequence is CASSMGQGRTLSGELFF. The CDR3, as DNA: TGCGCCAGCAGCATGGGACAGGGGAGGACGCTTTCCGGGGAGCTGTTTTTT.

Notes on this clone: Within the sample, other DNA sequences also encode this same CDR3. This sequence joins TRBV30 and TRBJ2-5; the match to TRBD2 covers 12 bases. V shed 5 bases and J 4 bases; nucleotides not matched to a gene: 8. Germline CDR1 is GTSNPN and CDR2 is SVGIG (reference sequence). This CDR3 has 15 amino acids. The CDR3 loop reads CAWVRSLAGGETQYF. Written as DNA, the CDR3 is TGTGCCTGGGTCCGATCACTAGCGGGAGGAGAGACCCAGTACTTC.

The chain is built from TRBV27 and TRBJ2-4; D perhaps matches TRBD2 (5 bases). Germline loops: CDR1 MNHEY, CDR2 SMNVEV (reference sequence). The CDR3 length is 14 residues. V shed 2 bases and J shed 6 bases, with 11 bases lying between them. CDR3 coding DNA: TGTGCCAGCAGTTTACGCGGGTCTCTAAACATTCAGTACTTC. Translated, it gives CASSLRGSLNIQYF.

The chain has TRBV6-1 and TRBJ2-3, with a weak D call TRBD1 (5 bases). Germline V gives CDR1 MNHNS, CDR2 SASEGT. Trimming cost V 3 bases and J 0 bases, with 13 bases left between them. The CDR3 sequence is 16 residues long. The CDR3, as DNA: TGTGCCAGCAGTGAGGCTTTCAGGGTTAGCACAGATACGCAGTATTTT. As protein: CASSEAFRVSTDTQYF.

The genes are TRBV28 and TRBJ2-3; no reliable D call. V was trimmed by 1 base and J by 9 bases, leaving 11 bases between them. The CDR3 loop spans 13 amino acids. Germline CDR1 reads MDHEN; CDR2 reads SYDVKM. For the CDR3, the DNA is TGTGCCAGCAGTTTATCCGGGCTCGGCACGCAGTATTTT. Translating it yields CASSLSGLGTQYF.

J is TRBJ1-1 and V is TRBV25-1; D is unresolved. This CDR3 comprises 13 residues. Germline CDR1 is MGHDK and CDR2 is SYGVNS. The ends were cut back, 0 bases at V and 0 bases at J, with 2 bases in the middle. The CDR3 DNA sequence: TGTGCCAGCAGTGAATACGTGAACACTGAAGCTTTCTTT. Translating it yields CASSEYVNTEAFF.

This rearrangement joins TRBV28 to TRBJ2-3, with D maybe TRBD2 (6 bases). The CDR3 covers 16 residues. CDR1 is MDHEN, CDR2 SYDVKM, per germline. V was clipped by 0 bases and J by 0 bases, with 10 bases between them. The CDR3 bases are TGTGCCAGCAGTTTATGGGGGGGAGCGAGCACAGATACGCAGTATTTT. Translated, it gives CASSLWGGASTDTQYF.

V is TRBV28 and J is TRBJ1-5, with D tentatively TRBD1 (5 bases). Germline V gives CDR1 MDHEN, CDR2 SYDVKM. Trimming pared 7 bases from V and 7 bases from J, leaving 17 bases between. The CDR3 is 14 residues long. The chain's CDR3 is CASTIRGVGQPQHF. CDR3 coding DNA: TGTGCCAGCACCATAAGAGGGGTAGGCCAGCCCCAGCATTTT.

The chain couples TRBV15 to TRBJ2-7; D unclear. V lost 0 bases and J 4 bases, leaving 10 bases between the germline ends. The length of the CDR3 is 14 residues. The V gene's germline CDR1 is LNHNV and CDR2 YYDKDF (reference sequence). This CDR3 is CATSRDLAAYEQYF. CDR3 coding DNA: TGTGCCACCAGCAGAGATCTTGCCGCTTACGAGCAGTACTTC.

CDR3 in amino acids: CASSLDRWGGPPQPQHF. The CDR3 DNA sequence: TGTGCCAGCAGTTTGGACAGGTGGGGGGGTCCCCCCCAGCCCCAGCATTTT. The V gene is TRBV28, the J gene TRBJ1-5; 7 bases map to TRBD1. The CDR3 extends over 17 amino acids. J lost 7 bases, V lost 3 bases, and 15 bases had no gene match. CDR1 MDHEN and CDR2 SYDVKM come from the germline V gene.

The chain recombines TRBV5-1 with TRBJ2-5, with TRBD1 matching over 9 bases. This CDR3 has 16 amino acids. J lost 4 bases, V lost 4 bases, and 11 bases had no gene match. The germline CDR1 and CDR2 sequences are SGHRS and YFSETQ. Written as DNA, the CDR3 is TGCGCCAGCAGCGTCCTGGGACAGGGAGGGTTAGAGACCCAGTACTTC. It yields the protein CASSVLGQGGLETQYF.

The chain has TRBV9 and TRBJ2-1, with 7 bases aligning to TRBD2. The CDR3 contains 14 residues. Germline CDR1 SGDLS, CDR2 YYNGEE. The V and J ends lost 3 bases and 6 bases, in that order; junction bases with no gene match: 6. CDR3: CASSARTSFNEQFF. CDR3 sequence (DNA): TGTGCCAGCAGCGCAAGGACTAGTTTCAATGAGCAGTTCTTC.

The V call is TRBV5-1, the J call TRBJ1-1; D not resolved. CDR1 and CDR2 from the germline V gene are SGHRS and YFSETQ. This CDR3 comprises 13 residues. V lost 3 bases to trimming and J lost 2 bases, with 8 bases between them. This CDR3 is CASSYAANTEAFF. The DNA for the CDR3 is TGCGCCAGCAGCTACGCAGCCAACACTGAAGCTTTCTTT. Full variable domain (rest looked up from reference TRBV5-1 and TRBJ1-1): KAGVTQTPRYLIKTRGQQVTLSCSPISGHRSVSWYQQTPGQGLQFLFEYFSETQRNKGNFPGRFSGRQFSNSRSEMNVSTLELGDSALYLCASSYAANTEAFFGQGTRLTVV.

The rearrangement joins TRBV30 to TRBJ2-3, with no clear D. Trimming pared 2 bases from V and 4 bases from J, leaving 4 bases between. Looked up from germline, CDR1 is GTSNPN and CDR2 is SVGIG (reference sequence). The CDR3 is made up of 11 amino acids. CDR3 nucleotide sequence: TGTGCCTGGAGTATCGCAGATACGCAGTATTTT. This gives the protein CAWSIADTQYF.

The gene calls are TRBV7-2 and TRBJ2-5; maybe TRBD2 (6 bases). The V and J ends lost 5 bases and 1 base respectively, with 11 bases between them. CDR1 SGHTA and CDR2 FQGNSA come from the germline V gene. The CDR3 consists of 14 residues. The CDR3 loop reads CASSHGGPQETQYF. The CDR3 region has the DNA TGTGCCAGCAGCCACGGAGGGCCCCAAGAGACCCAGTACTTC.

This chain uses TRBV5-1 with TRBJ2-1, with D unresolved. Germline lookup yields CDR1 SGHRS and CDR2 YFSETQ. V gave up 4 bases and J gave up 7 bases, with 12 bases separating them. This CDR3 region has 13 residues. The CDR3: CASSPIAKNEQFF. The CDR3 nucleotides read TGCGCCAGCAGCCCAATCGCGAAGAATGAGCAGTTCTTC.

This chain connects TRBV6-5 to TRBJ1-2, with D perhaps matching TRBD1 (5 bases). V lost 3 bases and J lost 4, with 12 bases in between. Germline CDR1 and CDR2: MNHEY and SVGAGI. The CDR3 has 14 residues. In DNA form, the CDR3 reads TGTGCCAGCAGTTATTCCCCAGGGTTCTATGGCTACACCTTC. Translated, it gives CASSYSPGFYGYTF.

The rearrangement uses TRBV7-3 and TRBJ2-3; 7 bases line up with TRBD2. The CDR3 consists of 14 residues. CDR1 and CDR2 (germline): SGHTA, FQGTGA. The trim removed 7 bases at V and 6 bases at J, leaving 10 bases unmatched. CDR3 sequence (DNA): TGTGCCAGCACCTGGGGGGGTAGTGTTGATACGCAGTATTTT. Translation: CASTWGGSVDTQYF.

This clone was counted between two and nine times. DNA of the CDR3: TGTGCCATCAGCACACAGGGGGGTGAAAAACTGTTTTTT. Residues: CAISTQGGEKLFF. V and J are TRBV10-3 and TRBJ1-4; 8 bases line up with TRBD1. The CDR3 covers 13 residues. J was trimmed by 7 bases and V by 6 bases; bases with no gene match: 4. Germline V gives CDR1 ENHRY, CDR2 SYGVKD.

About this clone itself: This sample also contains other DNA sequences that code for the same CDR3. The rearrangement links TRBV6-1 to TRBJ1-4; D is unclear. The V end was cut by 4 bases, the J end by 4 bases, with 10 bases between. Germline CDR1 and CDR2: MNHNS and SASEGT. The CDR3 loop spans 14 amino acids. This CDR3 reads CASSGTVNNEKLFF. CDR3 nucleotides: TGTGCCAGCAGTGGGACTGTCAATAATGAAAAACTGTTTTTT.

In this sample, this clone turned up a few times. This sequence joins TRBV4-1 and TRBJ2-1; 16 bases line up with TRBD2. J was trimmed by 9 bases and V by 2 bases; bases with no gene match: 7. Germline V gives CDR1 MGHRA, CDR2 YSYEKL. The CDR3 spans 17 residues. The CDR3 spells CASSQMGLAGGFSEQFF. CDR3 nucleotides: TGCGCCAGCAGCCAAATGGGACTAGCGGGAGGGTTTAGTGAGCAGTTCTTC.

Many counts were recorded for this clone. This sequence joins TRBV2 and TRBJ2-7; possible D gene TRBD1, 7 bases. The V and J ends lost 6 bases and 2 bases respectively, with 14 bases between them. CDR3 length equals 14 residues. Germline V gene sequence: CDR1 SNHLY, CDR2 FYNNEI. The CDR3 nucleotides read TGTGCCAGCAGGGCGGGACAGAGAGCCTACGAGCAGTACTTC. Residues: CASRAGQRAYEQYF.

Concerning this clone itself: One end of the junction is discordant with germline, which a read error may explain. The chain is built from TRBV6-4 and TRBJ2-7; D call uncertain. CDR3 length: 8 amino acids. Germline V gene sequence: CDR1 MRHNA, CDR2 SNTAGT. CDR3 in DNA: TGTGCCAGCAGTTTCCAGGAGTTC. It yields the protein CASSFQEF.

A single count supports this clone. The chain employs TRBV10-3 and TRBJ2-7; 8 nucleotides line up with TRBD2. The V segment lost 2 bases and the J segment 2 bases; nucleotides outside the gene matches: 2. The CDR3 totals 14 residues. In germline, CDR1 is ENHRY, CDR2 SYGVKD. The CDR3 spells CAISERREAYEQYF. For the CDR3, the DNA is TGTGCCATCAGTGAGCGGCGGGAGGCCTACGAGCAGTACTTC.

Points on this clone: This may come from a read error, since a much larger clone is one base off. This chain links TRBV7-9 with TRBJ2-3; possible D gene TRBD1, 5 bases. Germline loops: CDR1 SEHNR, CDR2 FQNEAQ (reference sequence). V lost 1 base and J 3 bases, leaving 5 bases between the germline ends. The CDR3 runs to 13 residues. The CDR3 is CASSLGQTDTQYF. The CDR3 DNA is TGTGCCAGCAGCTTAGGACAGACAGATACGCAGTATTTT.

The V gene is TRBV6-6, the J gene TRBJ2-6; D possibly corresponds to TRBD2 (6 bases). The CDR3 contains 15 residues. V dropped 8 bases and J dropped 0 bases, with 11 bases sitting between them. From germline, CDR1 is MNHNY and CDR2 SVGAGI (reference sequence). CDR3 nucleotide sequence: TGTGCCAGCTATCGCGGGAACTCTGGGGCCAACGTCCTGACTTTC. The encoded protein is CASYRGNSGANVLTF.

This clone appeared once. J is TRBJ2-7 and V is TRBV5-4; possible D gene TRBD1, 6 bases. Trimming took 0 bases from V and 6 from J, leaving 13 bases between them. The germline gives CDR1 SGHNT, CDR2 YYREEE (reference sequence). The CDR3 consists of 14 residues. CDR3 sequence: CASSLEWGTSEQYF. The CDR3 nucleotides read TGTGCCAGCAGCTTGGAGTGGGGGACATCCGAGCAGTACTTC. Full variable domain (missing parts from reference TRBV5-4 and TRBJ2-7): ETGVTQSPTHLIKTRGQQVTLRCSSQSGHNTVSWYQQALGQGPQFIFQYYREEENGRGNFPPRFSGLQFPNYSSELNVNALELDDSALYLCASSLEWGTSEQYFGPGTRLTVT.